The rows below give T cell receptor beta chains drawn from one sample of a study of a mutant IDH1 vaccine in newly diagnosed glioma. TCRdb keeps only in-frame clones here, not all; method: immunoSEQ multiplex PCR. The data contain around 34,000 clones, roughly 54% of them seen just once; the ten biggest clones take up approximately 10%. Their antigens remain unidentified. The source was PBMCs, collected from a glioma patient whose treatment included an IDH1 peptide vaccine. The receptors were gathered from a woman between 18 and 29 years old with glioma. Both conserved end residues are part of each CDR3. A D gene is named only where the DNA matches it firmly. Size is omitted from some rows. Given values are once, few, many or a class for expanded clones.

CASSLNPGQGSYEQYF | TGTGCCAGCAGCTTAAACCCAGGCCAGGGGTCCTACGAGCAGTACTTC | TRBV7-3 | - | few | 16 | TRBJ2-7
CASGWGEQYF | TGTGCCAGCGGCTGGGGGGAGCAGTACTTC | TRBV7-2 | - | few | 10 | TRBJ2-7
CSVRQGTGPYEPQHF | TGCAGCGTTAGACAGGGGACAGGACCGTATGAGCCCCAGCATTTT | TRBV29-1 | TRBD1 | few | 15 | TRBJ1-5
CASGRQVTEAFF | TGTGCCAGCGGACGACAGGTCACTGAAGCTTTCTTT | TRBV27 | - | - | 12 | TRBJ1-1
CASSETEQGTSIGYEQYF | TGTGCCAGCAGCGAAACCGAACAAGGGACTTCAATAGGGTACGAGCAGTACTTC | TRBV2 | - | few | 18 | TRBJ2-7
CASSTQGLDTNEQFF | TGTGCCAGCAGCACCCAGGGGTTGGATACCAATGAGCAGTTCTTC | TRBV11-2 | - | - | 15 | TRBJ2-1
CAITPDSQETQYF | TGTGCCATCACCCCGGACAGCCAAGAGACCCAGTACTTC | TRBV10-3 | - | - | 13 | TRBJ2-5
CASSLSGTGAGGYTF | TGTGCCAGCAGTTTATCAGGGACAGGGGCTGGGGGCTACACCTTC | TRBV28 | TRBD1 | - | 15 | TRBJ1-2
CASSGRYTEAFF | TGTGCCAGCTCAGGACGGTACACTGAAGCTTTCTTT | TRBV6-5 | - | - | 12 | TRBJ1-1
CASSDRGSYEQYF | TGTGCCAGCAGTGACAGGGGGAGTTACGAGCAGTACTTC | TRBV6-1 | TRBD1 | - | 13 | TRBJ2-7
CASSYTGGRDNEQFF | TGTGCCAGCAGTTACACGGGCGGGAGGGACAATGAGCAGTTCTTC | TRBV6-5 | TRBD2 | - | 15 | TRBJ2-1
CASRLPGQGAEDTEAFF | TGCGCCAGCAGATTACCGGGACAGGGGGCTGAGGACACTGAAGCTTTCTTT | TRBV5-1 | TRBD1 | - | 17 | TRBJ1-1
CASSLGQQNTEAFF | TGTGCCAGCAGCTTAGGACAACAGAACACTGAAGCTTTCTTT | TRBV5-8 | - | - | 14 | TRBJ1-1
CAISEDRGPPAENPETQYF | TGTGCCATCAGTGAGGACAGGGGACCCCCCGCGGAGAACCCCGAGACCCAGTACTTC | TRBV10-3 | TRBD1 | - | 19 | TRBJ2-5
CASSYTIIEQFF | TGTGCCAGCAGCTACACTATCATTGAGCAGTTCTTC | TRBV5-8 | - | - | 12 | TRBJ2-1
CASSLAMWDEQFF | TGTGCCAGCAGCTTAGCGATGTGGGATGAGCAGTTCTTC | TRBV7-6 | - | - | 13 | TRBJ2-1